A single sample is the source of the 10 T cell receptor beta chains below, sequenced in a study of T-cell reconstitution after alpha-beta-depleted transplantation in children. Unique molecular identifiers were built into the TCRbeta library. TCRdb fed the PCR reads into MiXCR, producing one record per CDR3 protein. Among just under 550,000 distinct CDR3 sequences listed, 15% to 20% were seen once. This specimen consisted of PBMCs from the stem cell graft donor, obtained from the stem cell graft. The receptors here all came from a human donor who donated a stem cell graft to a child with acute lymphoblastic leukemia.

This rearrangement joins TRBV4-1 to TRBJ1-5; no reliable D call. The CDR3 extends over 15 amino acids. Germline V gene lookup returns CDR1 MGHRA and CDR2 YSYEKL. V lost 0 bases to trimming and J lost 0 bases, with 6 bases between them. In DNA, the CDR3 is TGCGCCAGCAGCCAAGATGGCAATAGCAATCAGCCCCAGCATTTT. Protein: CASSQDGNSNQPQHF.

This clonotype was observed once. The V and J genes are TRBV7-3 and TRBJ2-7; 11 positions match TRBD2. The V and J ends lost 4 bases and 0 bases, in that order; junction bases with no gene match: 8. Germline CDR1 and CDR2: SGHTA and FQGTGA. The CDR3 length is 17 residues. The CDR3 sequence is CASSSGLAGPYSYEQYF. CDR3 bases: TGTGCCAGCAGCTCTGGACTAGCGGGCCCCTACTCCTACGAGCAGTACTTC.

The J gene is TRBJ2-5, the V gene TRBV7-9; TRBD1 aligns across 7 bases. The CDR3 contains 17 residues. V shed 5 bases and J 3 bases; nucleotides not matched to a gene: 15. Looked up from germline, CDR1 is SEHNR and CDR2 is FQNEAQ (reference sequence). The CDR3 sequence: CASSTTLRDSSEETQYF. For the CDR3, the DNA is TGTGCCAGCAGCACCACCTTACGGGACAGCTCGGAAGAGACCCAGTACTTC.

This clonotype was detected only a few times. The rearrangement joins TRBV2 to TRBJ1-5; a possible D gene is TRBD1 (5 bases). The CDR3 has 13 residues. CDR1 is SNHLY and CDR2 is FYNNEI in the germline V gene. V was clipped by 5 bases and J by 4 bases, with 9 bases between them. The DNA of the CDR3 is TGTGCCAGCAGTCGACAGATTAATCAGCCCCAGCATTTT. Its protein is CASSRQINQPQHF.

This clonotype has a handful of counts. The CDR3 DNA sequence: TGCAGCGTTGAACGTCAGGGGAAGAGCTCCTACGAGCAGTACTTC. Translation: CSVERQGKSSYEQYF. This chain uses TRBV29-1 with TRBJ2-7; the D gene is possibly TRBD1 (6 bases). The CDR3 consists of 15 residues. The germline gives CDR1 SQVTM, CDR2 ANQGSEA. With 2 bases removed from V and 0 bases from J, the gap between germline ends came to 14 bases.

This clonotype was seen only a few times. In DNA, the CDR3 is TGTGCCAGCAGTTCCGGACTAGCGAAGCAGTACTTC. As protein: CASSSGLAKQYF. The chain couples TRBV27 to TRBJ2-7; 9 bases are a match to TRBD2. V lost 4 bases, J lost 8 bases, and 3 bases stayed unmatched. Germline values: CDR1 MNHEY, CDR2 SMNVEV (reference sequence). The CDR3 covers 12 residues.

The chain is built from TRBV6-1 and TRBJ2-1; 10 positions agree with TRBD1. The CDR3 contains 17 residues. In germline, CDR1 is MNHNS, CDR2 SASEGT. J was trimmed by 6 bases and V by 2 bases; bases with no gene match: 10. The chain's CDR3 is CASSEYGTGVLGNEQFF. CDR3 DNA: TGTGCCAGCAGTGAATATGGGACAGGGGTCTTGGGCAATGAGCAGTTCTTC.

This clonotype was seen only a few times. This chain joins TRBV29-1 and TRBJ2-1; D is uncertain. This CDR3 contains 14 residues. Looked up from germline, CDR1 is SQVTM and CDR2 is ANQGSEA. V gave up 0 bases and J gave up 4 bases, with 10 bases separating them. CDR3 protein: CSVEDLLVYNEQFF. The CDR3 nucleotides are TGCAGCGTTGAAGATCTTCTAGTATACAATGAGCAGTTCTTC.

This clonotype occurred many times. The chain couples TRBV12-3 or TRBV12-4 to TRBJ1-1; D is uncertain. The CDR3 is 14 residues long. Between the trimmed V and J ends, which lost 3 bases and 8 bases, there was a span of 16 bases. The CDR3 DNA is TGTGCCAGCAGTTTGGGGTTGTCGGTGGAAGAAGCTTTCTTT. Translated, it gives CASSLGLSVEEAFF.

This clonotype was found a few times. This chain connects TRBV14 to TRBJ1-1, with D perhaps matching TRBD1 (6 bases). Trimming took 4 bases from V and 6 from J, leaving 15 bases between them. From germline, CDR1 is SGHDN and CDR2 FVKESK. This CDR3 is built from 14 residues. CDR3 sequence reads: CASSPDSRGAEAFF. The CDR3, as DNA: TGTGCCAGCAGCCCGGACAGCCGCGGGGCTGAAGCTTTCTTT.